The rows below give T cell receptor beta chains drawn from one sample of a study of graft-versus-host responses after intestinal transplantation. These receptors have no identified antigens. Sequenced by immunoSEQ multiplex PCR; TCRdb stores in-frame clones only, minus some. The sample includes roughly 36,000 clones, nearly 95% of them seen just once. Sequencing used unstimulated CD8+ T cells sorted from spleen or lymph node cells, obtained before transplant. The receptors shown here come from a human donor who was the organ donor for an intestinal transplant. Both conserved end residues are part of each CDR3. The D gene is left open where the match is weak. Clone sizes are given selectively: once, few, many, or a class where the clone is expanded.

>16|NA|NA|TRBJ1-2|TRBV11-1
TGTGCCAGCAGCGTCACAGAAACGATCTCCTCCGGGGGCTACACCTTC
CASSVTETISSGGYTF
>16|TRBD2|NA|TRBJ2-7|TRBV4-3
TGCGCCAGCAGCCAAGATTGGGCGGGGGGGACCTACGAGCAGTACTTC
CASSQDWAGGTYEQYF
>19|TRBD2|NA|TRBJ2-3|TRBV7-2
TGTGCCAGCAGCTTAGTCTGGACTAGCGGGGGGAAAAGCACAGATACGCAGTATTTT
CASSLVWTSGGKSTDTQYF
>12|NA|NA|TRBJ2-7|TRBV29-1
TGCAGCGTTCTGACAGGAGTCTACGAGCAGTACTTC
CSVLTGVYEQYF
>12|NA|NA|TRBJ2-5|TRBV30
TGTGCCTGGACGGACAGCGAAGAGACCCAGTACTTC
CAWTDSEETQYF
>14|NA|NA|TRBJ1-2|TRBV7-3
TGTGCCAGCAGCCCCCCGGGCTGGGTATATGGCTACACCTTC
CASSPPGWVYGYTF
>14|NA|NA|TRBJ2-1|TRBV11-3
TGTGCCAGCAGCTTGGATCTAGCTCACAATGAGCAGTTCTTC
CASSLDLAHNEQFF
>15|NA|once|TRBJ2-7|TRBV4-1
TGCGCCAGCAGCCAAGGAGCAGGGAGGTCCTACGAGCAGTACTTC
CASSQGAGRSYEQYF
>14|NA|NA|TRBJ2-7|TRBV15
TGTGCCACCAGCACAGGGGAAAATCTCTACGAGCAGTACTTC
CATSTGENLYEQYF
>19|NA|NA|TRBJ1-1|TRBV28
TGTGCCAGCAGTTTGGTAGACCAACAGGATCCACCCTTGAACACTGAAGCTTTCTTT
CASSLVDQQDPPLNTEAFF
>14|TRBD2|NA|TRBJ2-7|TRBV11-2
TGTGCCAGCAGCTTAGGGACTAGCGGGGGCGAGCAGTACTTC
CASSLGTSGGEQYF
>16|TRBD1|NA|TRBJ2-7|TRBV27
TGTGCCAGCAGTTTATCGATCCAGGGGGCTATCGACGAGCAGTACTTC
CASSLSIQGAIDEQYF
>14|NA|NA|TRBJ2-3|TRBV6-6
TGTGCCAGCAGGGTGTCTATTGACTGGGATACGCAGTATTTT
CASRVSIDWDTQYF
>13|NA|NA|TRBJ2-7|TRBV9
TGTGCCAGCAGCGCGGGGGGCTCCCACGAGCAGTACTTC
CASSAGGSHEQYF
>18|TRBD1|NA|TRBJ2-4|TRBV2
TGTGCCAGCAGTGTATCACCAAGGGGGCGCGACGCCAAAAACATTCAGTACTTC
CASSVSPRGRDAKNIQYF